The clone carrying this TCR beta chain was recorded many times. Its antigen is unknown. This record belongs to a study of response to subunit inactivated influenza vaccine. Study-wide results and limits: A suggestion made by the authors is that each seasonal influenza vaccination recruits few new T cells.

TCRdb itself ran the RT-PCR reads through MiXCR, one entry per CDR3 protein. The sample lists about 780,000 distinct CDR3 sequences, approximately 17% occurring once. Specimen: PBMCs from blood, collected about 5 days after vaccination. The TCR comes from a man in his forties or fifties who received an inactivated influenza vaccine.

The CDR3 nucleotides read TGCAGTGCTAGACCAAGGACAGTCGACCACCTTTTCCAAGAGACCCAGTACTTC. Its protein is CSARPRTVDHLFQETQYF. This chain connects TRBV20-1 to TRBJ2-5; D may be TRBD1 (6 bases). The CDR3 length is 18 residues. From germline, CDR1 is DFQATT and CDR2 SNEGSKA (reference sequence). V gave up 2 bases and J gave up 1 base, with 23 bases separating them.